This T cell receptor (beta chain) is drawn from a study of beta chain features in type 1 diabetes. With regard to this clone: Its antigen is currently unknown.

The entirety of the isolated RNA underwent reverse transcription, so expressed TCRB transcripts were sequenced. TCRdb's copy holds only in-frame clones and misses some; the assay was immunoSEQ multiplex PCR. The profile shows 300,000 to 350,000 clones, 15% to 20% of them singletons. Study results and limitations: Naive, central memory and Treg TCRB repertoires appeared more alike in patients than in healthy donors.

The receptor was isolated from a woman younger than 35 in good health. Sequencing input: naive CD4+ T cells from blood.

DNA for the CDR3: TGTGCCAGCAGCTTAATGGCGGGAAGTTACGAGCAGTACTTC. Protein: CASSLMAGSYEQYF. The chain links TRBV7-9 to TRBJ2-7; maybe TRBD2 (6 bases). V gave up 2 bases and J gave up 4 bases, with 12 bases separating them. Germline lookup yields CDR1 SEHNR and CDR2 FQNEAQ (reference sequence). The CDR3 is 14 amino acids. The variable domain in full, completed from reference TRBV7-9 and TRBJ2-7, reads DTGVSQNPRHKITKRGQNVTFRCDPISEHNRLYWYRQTLGQGPEFLTYFQNEAQLEKSRLLSDRFSAERPKGSFSTLEIQRTEQGDSAMYLCASSLMAGSYEQYFGPGTRLTVT.